One sample yielded the 3 T cell receptor beta chains listed below, sequenced in a study of T-cell reconstitution after alpha-beta-depleted transplantation in children. Unique molecular identifiers were incorporated when the TCRbeta library was constructed. TCRdb re-called the PCR reads through MiXCR, storing one row per CDR3 protein. The sample records around 78,000 distinct CDR3 sequences, about 7% being singletons. The sample was PBMCs from the stem cell graft donor, taken from the stem cell graft. Receptor source: a human donor who donated a stem cell graft to a child with acute lymphoblastic leukemia.

The chain is built from TRBV24-1 and TRBJ2-1, with 9 nucleotides matching TRBD2. Germline V lookup: CDR1 KGHDR, CDR2 SFDVKD. This CDR3 region has 16 residues. With V trimmed by 4 bases and J by 8 bases, 11 bases remained unmatched. The CDR3, as DNA: TGTGCCACCAGTGAGGCGCCCAGCGGGGGGAAGTATGAGCAGTTCTTC. Its translation: CATSEAPSGGKYEQFF.

This clonotype was found many times. The CDR3 loop is CASSLAGERNTIYF. The CDR3 DNA is TGTGCCAGCAGCTTAGCCGGAGAGAGAAACACCATATATTTT. This sequence joins TRBV11-2 and TRBJ1-3; no reliable D call. Germline V lookup: CDR1 SGHAT, CDR2 FQNNGV. The CDR3 contains 14 residues. V lost 1 base, J lost 5 bases, and 9 bases lay in between.

This clonotype was detected ten times or more. The chain is built from TRBV12-3 or TRBV12-4 and TRBJ2-7; perhaps D is TRBD1 or TRBD2 (5 bases each). The CDR3 is made up of 13 amino acids. V shed 2 bases and J shed 6 bases, with 11 bases lying between them. The CDR3 nucleotides read TGTGCCAGCAGTTTAATGGTGGGACGCGAGCAGTACTTC. It codes for CASSLMVGREQYF.